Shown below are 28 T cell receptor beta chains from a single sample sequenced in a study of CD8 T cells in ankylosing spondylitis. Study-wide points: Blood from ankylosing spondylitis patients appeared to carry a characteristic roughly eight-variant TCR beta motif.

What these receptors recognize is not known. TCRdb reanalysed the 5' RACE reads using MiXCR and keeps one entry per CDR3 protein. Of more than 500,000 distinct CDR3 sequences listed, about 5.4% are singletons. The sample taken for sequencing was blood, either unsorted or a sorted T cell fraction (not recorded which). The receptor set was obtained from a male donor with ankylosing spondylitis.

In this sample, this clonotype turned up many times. The CDR3 is CSARKRGGVEQFF. In DNA form, the CDR3 reads TGCAGTGCTAGGAAACGGGGCGGGGTTGAGCAGTTCTTC. The chain employs TRBV20-1 and TRBJ2-1; weak D call: TRBD2 (6 bases). The V gene lost 3 bases and the J gene lost 9 bases, with 15 bases spanning the gap. CDR1 and CDR2 from the germline V gene are DFQATT and SNEGSKA (reference sequence). The CDR3 is made up of 13 amino acids.

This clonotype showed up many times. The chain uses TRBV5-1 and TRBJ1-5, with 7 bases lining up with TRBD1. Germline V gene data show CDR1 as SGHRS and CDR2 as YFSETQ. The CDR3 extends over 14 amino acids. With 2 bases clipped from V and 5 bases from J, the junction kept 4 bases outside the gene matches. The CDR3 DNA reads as TGCGCCAGCAGCTTTACAGGGGTGGATCAGCCCCAGCATTTT. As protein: CASSFTGVDQPQHF.

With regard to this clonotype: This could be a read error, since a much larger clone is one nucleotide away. CDR3 nucleotides: TGTGCCAGCAATCAGACAGGGGGCCCTGAAGCTTTCTTT. This encodes CASNQTGGPEAFF. The V gene is TRBV5-5, the J gene TRBJ1-1, with 10 bases identical to TRBD1. Germline loops: CDR1 SGHKS, CDR2 YYEKEE (reference sequence). The CDR3 runs 13 residues. V gave up 6 bases and J gave up 6 bases; unmatched junction bases: 5.

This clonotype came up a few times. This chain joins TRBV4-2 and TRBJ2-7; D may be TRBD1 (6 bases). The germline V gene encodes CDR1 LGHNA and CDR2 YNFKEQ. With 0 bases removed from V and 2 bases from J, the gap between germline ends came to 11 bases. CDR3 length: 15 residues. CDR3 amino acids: CASSQENRAPYEQYF. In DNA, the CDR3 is TGTGCCAGCAGCCAAGAAAACAGGGCTCCCTACGAGCAGTACTTC.

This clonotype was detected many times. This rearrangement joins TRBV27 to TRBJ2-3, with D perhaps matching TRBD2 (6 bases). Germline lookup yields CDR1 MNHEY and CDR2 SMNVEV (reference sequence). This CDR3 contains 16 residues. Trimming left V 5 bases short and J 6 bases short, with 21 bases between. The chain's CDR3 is CASSRVSRGNLDTQYF. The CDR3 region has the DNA TGTGCCAGCAGTCGTGTCAGCCGCGGGAACTTGGATACGCAGTATTTT.

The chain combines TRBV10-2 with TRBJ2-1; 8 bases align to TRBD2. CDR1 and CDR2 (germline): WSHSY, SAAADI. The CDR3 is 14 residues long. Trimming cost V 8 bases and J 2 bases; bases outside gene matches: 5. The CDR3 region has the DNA TGCGCCAGCCGTTTTAGCGGGGCCTACAATGAGCAGTTCTTC. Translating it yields CASRFSGAYNEQFF.

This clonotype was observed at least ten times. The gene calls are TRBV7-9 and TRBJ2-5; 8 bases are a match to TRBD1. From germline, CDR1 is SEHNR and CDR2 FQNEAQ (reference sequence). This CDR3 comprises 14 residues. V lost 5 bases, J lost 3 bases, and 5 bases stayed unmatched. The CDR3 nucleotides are TGTGCCAGCAGCCTGTGGGACAGGAAAGAGACCCAGTACTTC. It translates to CASSLWDRKETQYF.

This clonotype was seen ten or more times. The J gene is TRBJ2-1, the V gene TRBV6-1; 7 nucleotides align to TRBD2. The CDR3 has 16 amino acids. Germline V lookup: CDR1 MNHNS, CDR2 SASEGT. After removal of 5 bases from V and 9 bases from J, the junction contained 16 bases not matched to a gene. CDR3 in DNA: TGTGCCAGCAGTACGGGACGCAGCGGGACTCGGGTTGAGCAGTTCTTC. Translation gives CASSTGRSGTRVEQFF.

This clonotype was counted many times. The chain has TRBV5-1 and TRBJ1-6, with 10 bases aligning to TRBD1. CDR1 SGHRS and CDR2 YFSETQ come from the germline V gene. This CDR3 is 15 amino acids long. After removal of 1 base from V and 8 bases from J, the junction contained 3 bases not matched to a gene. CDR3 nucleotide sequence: TGCGCCAGCAGCTTGCTTGGGACAGGGGATTCACCCCTCCACTTT. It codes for CASSLLGTGDSPLHF.

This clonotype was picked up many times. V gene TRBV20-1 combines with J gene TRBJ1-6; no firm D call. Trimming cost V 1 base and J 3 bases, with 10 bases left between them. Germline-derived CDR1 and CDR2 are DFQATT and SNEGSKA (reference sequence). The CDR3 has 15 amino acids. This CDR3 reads CSARVREYYNSPLHF. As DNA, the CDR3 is TGCAGTGCTAGAGTCCGCGAGTACTATAATTCACCCCTCCACTTT.

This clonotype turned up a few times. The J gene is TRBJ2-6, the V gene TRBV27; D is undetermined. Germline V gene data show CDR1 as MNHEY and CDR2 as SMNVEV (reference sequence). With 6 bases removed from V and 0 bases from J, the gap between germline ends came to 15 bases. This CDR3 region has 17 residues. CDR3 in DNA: TGTGCCAGCAGCTCTTTTCTTAACAACTCTGGGGCCAACGTCCTGACTTTC. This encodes CASSSFLNNSGANVLTF.

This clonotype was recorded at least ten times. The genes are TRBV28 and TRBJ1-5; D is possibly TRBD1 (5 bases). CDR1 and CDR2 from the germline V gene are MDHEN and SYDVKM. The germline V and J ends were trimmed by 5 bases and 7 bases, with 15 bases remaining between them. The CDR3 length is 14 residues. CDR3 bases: TGTGCCAGCAGTGAAGGGGTGATGGGGCAGCCCCAGCATTTT. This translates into CASSEGVMGQPQHF. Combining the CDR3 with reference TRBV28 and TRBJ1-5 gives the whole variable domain DVKVTQSSRYLVKRTGEKVFLECVQDMDHENMFWYRQDPGLGLRLIYFSYDVKMKEKGDIPEGYSVSREKKERFSLILESASTNQTSMYLCASSEGVMGQPQHFGDGTRLSIL.

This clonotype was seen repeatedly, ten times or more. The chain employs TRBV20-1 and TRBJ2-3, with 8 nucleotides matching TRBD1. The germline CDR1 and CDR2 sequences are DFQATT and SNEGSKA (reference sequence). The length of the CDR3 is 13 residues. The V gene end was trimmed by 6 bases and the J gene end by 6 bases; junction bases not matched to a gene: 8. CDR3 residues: CSARTGSMDTQYF. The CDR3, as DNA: TGCAGTGCGAGGACAGGGAGCATGGATACGCAGTATTTT.

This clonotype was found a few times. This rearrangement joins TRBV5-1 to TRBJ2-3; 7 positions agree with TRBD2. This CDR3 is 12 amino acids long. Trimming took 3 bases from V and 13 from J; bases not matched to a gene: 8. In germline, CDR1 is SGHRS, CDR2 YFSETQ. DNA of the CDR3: TGCGCCAGCAGCTCCAGCGGGGACCCGGAGTATTTT. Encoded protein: CASSSSGDPEYF.

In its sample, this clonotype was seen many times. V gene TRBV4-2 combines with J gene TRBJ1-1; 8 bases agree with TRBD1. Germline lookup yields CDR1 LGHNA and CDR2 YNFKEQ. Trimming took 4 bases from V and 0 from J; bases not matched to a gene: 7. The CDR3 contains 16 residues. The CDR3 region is CASSRAGTGLNTEAFF. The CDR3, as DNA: TGTGCCAGCAGCCGCGCCGGGACAGGCCTGAACACTGAAGCTTTCTTT.

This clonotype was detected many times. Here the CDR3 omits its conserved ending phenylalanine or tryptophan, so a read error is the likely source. CDR3 sequence (DNA): TGTGCCAGCAGTTCAGGGTCCCACGAGCAGTACAAC. This gives the protein CASSSGSHEQYN. The gene calls are TRBV6-6 and TRBJ2-7, with D maybe TRBD1 (5 bases). Trimming took 4 bases from V and 5 from J, leaving 9 bases between them. This CDR3 region has 12 residues. CDR1 MNHNY and CDR2 SVGAGI come from the germline V gene (reference sequence).

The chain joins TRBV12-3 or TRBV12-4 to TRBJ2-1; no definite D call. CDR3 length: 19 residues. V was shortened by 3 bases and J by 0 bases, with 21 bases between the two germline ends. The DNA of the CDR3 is TGTGCCAGCAGTTTCTTCGGAGACACCGTCAATAGCTCCTACAATGAGCAGTTCTTC. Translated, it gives CASSFFGDTVNSSYNEQFF.

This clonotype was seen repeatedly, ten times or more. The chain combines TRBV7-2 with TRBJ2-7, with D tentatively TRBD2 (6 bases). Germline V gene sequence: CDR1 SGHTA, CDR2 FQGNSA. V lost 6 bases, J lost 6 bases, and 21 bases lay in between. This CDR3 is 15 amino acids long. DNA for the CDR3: TGTGCCAGCAGTCTATCCCTCTTGGGGGGAACCGAGCAGTACTTC. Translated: CASSLSLLGGTEQYF.

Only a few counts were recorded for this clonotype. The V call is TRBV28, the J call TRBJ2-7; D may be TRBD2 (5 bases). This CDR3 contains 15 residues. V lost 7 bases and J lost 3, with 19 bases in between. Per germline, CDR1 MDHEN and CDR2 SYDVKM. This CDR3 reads CASTRSRGSLYEQYF. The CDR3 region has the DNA TGTGCCAGCACCCGCTCGAGAGGGAGTCTCTACGAGCAGTACTTC.

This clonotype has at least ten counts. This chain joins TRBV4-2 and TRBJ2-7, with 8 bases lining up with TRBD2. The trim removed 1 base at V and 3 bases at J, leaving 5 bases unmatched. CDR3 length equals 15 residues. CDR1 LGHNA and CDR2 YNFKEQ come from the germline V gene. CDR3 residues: CASSQVGTRYYEQYF. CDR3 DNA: TGTGCCAGCAGCCAAGTTGGGACTAGGTACTACGAGCAGTACTTC.

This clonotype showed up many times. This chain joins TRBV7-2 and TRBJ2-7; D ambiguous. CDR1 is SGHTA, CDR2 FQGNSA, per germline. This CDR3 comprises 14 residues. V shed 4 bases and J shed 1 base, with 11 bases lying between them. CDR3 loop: CASSSSVVSYEQYF. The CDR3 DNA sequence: TGTGCCAGCAGCTCCTCAGTAGTATCCTACGAGCAGTACTTC.

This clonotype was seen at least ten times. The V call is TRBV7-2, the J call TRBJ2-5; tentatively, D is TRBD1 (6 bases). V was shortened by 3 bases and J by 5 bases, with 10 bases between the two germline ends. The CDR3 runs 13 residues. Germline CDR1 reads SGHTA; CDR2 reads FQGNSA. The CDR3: CASSLWGPETQYF. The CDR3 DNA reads TGTGCCAGCAGCTTGTGGGGGCCGGAGACCCAGTACTTC.

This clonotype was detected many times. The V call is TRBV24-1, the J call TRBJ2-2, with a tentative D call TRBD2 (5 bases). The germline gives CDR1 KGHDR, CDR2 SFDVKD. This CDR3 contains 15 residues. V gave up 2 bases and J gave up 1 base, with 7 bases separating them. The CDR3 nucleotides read TGTGCCACCAGTGATTGGACTCGGAACACCGGGGAGCTGTTTTTT. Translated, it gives CATSDWTRNTGELFF.

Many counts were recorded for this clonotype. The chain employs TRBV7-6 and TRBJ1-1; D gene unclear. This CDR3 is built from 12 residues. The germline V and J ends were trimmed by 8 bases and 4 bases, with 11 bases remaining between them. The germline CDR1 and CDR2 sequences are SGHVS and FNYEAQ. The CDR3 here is CASSSDSTEAFF. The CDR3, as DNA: TGTGCCAGCTCCTCGGATAGCACTGAAGCTTTCTTT.

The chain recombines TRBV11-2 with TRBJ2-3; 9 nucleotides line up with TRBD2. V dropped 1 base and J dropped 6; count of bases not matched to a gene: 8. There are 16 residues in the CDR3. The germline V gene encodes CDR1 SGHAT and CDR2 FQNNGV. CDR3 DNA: TGTGCCAGCAGCTTAGGTGGCGGGGGGGCCAGGGATACGCAGTATTTT. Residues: CASSLGGGGARDTQYF.

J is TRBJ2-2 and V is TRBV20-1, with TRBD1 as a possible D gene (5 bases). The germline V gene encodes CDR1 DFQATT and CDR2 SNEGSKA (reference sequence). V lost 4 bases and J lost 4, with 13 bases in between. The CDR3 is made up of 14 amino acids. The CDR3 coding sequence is TGCAGTGCTATCGGCAGGGCTATCACCGGGGAGCTGTTTTTT. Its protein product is CSAIGRAITGELFF.

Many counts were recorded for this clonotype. Written as DNA, the CDR3 is TGCAGCGTTGAATCTCTTTTGGGGAACACTGAAGCTTTCTTT. It encodes CSVESLLGNTEAFF. V gene TRBV29-1 combines with J gene TRBJ1-1; D is unclear. Germline values: CDR1 SQVTM, CDR2 ANQGSEA. Trimming pared 2 bases from V and 1 base from J, leaving 11 bases between. The CDR3 loop spans 14 amino acids.

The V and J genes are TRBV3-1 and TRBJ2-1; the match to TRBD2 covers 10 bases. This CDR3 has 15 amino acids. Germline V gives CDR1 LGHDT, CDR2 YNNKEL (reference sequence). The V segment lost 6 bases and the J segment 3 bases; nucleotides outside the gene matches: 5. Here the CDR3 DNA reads TGTGCCAGCAGTCTCACTAGCGGGATCTACAATGAGCAGTTCTTC. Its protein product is CASSLTSGIYNEQFF.